This TCR beta chain derives from a study of T-cell reconstitution after alpha-beta-depleted transplantation in children. Study outcomes and limitations: Newly produced T cells mostly accounted for T-cell counts and diversity one year post-transplant.

Unique molecular identifiers were used to barcode this TCRbeta library. Via MiXCR, TCRdb re-called the PCR reads, giving one row per CDR3 protein. The data hold around 370,000 distinct CDR3 sequences, with about 17% observed a single time. Note on this clonotype: The antigen is not known.

Specimen: PBMCs, mostly from graft donor cells, collected 360 days after TCRalphabeta/CD19-depleted stem cell transplant. The TCR originated in a male patient aged 2 to 9 who had a stem cell transplant for acute lymphoblastic leukemia, so the T cells may come from the graft donor.

CDR3 in amino acids: CASSPLALSGYTF. The DNA of the CDR3 is TGTGCCAGCAGCCCCCTGGCCCTTTCTGGCTACACCTTC. The genes are TRBV5-6 and TRBJ1-2; D not certain. Trimming left V 4 bases short and J 7 bases short, with 14 bases between. Germline V gene data show CDR1 as SGHDT and CDR2 as YYEEEE. The CDR3 contains 13 residues.